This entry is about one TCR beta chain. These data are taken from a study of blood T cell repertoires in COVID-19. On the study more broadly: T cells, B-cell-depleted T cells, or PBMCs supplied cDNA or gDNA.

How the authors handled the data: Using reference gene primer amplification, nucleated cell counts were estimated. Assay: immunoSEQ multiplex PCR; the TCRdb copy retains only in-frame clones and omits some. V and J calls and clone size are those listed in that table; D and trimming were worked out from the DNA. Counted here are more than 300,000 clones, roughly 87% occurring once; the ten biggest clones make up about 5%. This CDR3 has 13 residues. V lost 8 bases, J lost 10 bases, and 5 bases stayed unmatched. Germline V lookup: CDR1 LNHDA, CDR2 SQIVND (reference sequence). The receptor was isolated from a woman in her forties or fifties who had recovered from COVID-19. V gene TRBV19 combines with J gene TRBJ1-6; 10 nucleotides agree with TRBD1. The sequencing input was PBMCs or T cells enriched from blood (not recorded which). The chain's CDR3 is CASGDRGYSPLHF. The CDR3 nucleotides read TGTGCCAGTGGGGACAGGGGTTACTCACCCCTCCACTTT.